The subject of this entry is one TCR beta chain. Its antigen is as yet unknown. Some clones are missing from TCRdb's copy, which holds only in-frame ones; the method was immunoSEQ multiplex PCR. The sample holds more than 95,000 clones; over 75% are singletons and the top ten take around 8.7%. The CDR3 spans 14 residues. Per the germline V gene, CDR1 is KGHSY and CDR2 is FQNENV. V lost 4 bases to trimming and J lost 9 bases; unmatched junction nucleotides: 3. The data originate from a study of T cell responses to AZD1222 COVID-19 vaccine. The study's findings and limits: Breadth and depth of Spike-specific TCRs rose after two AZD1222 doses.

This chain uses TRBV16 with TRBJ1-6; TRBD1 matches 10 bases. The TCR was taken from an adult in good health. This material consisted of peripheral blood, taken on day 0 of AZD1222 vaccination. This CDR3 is CASSRDRGGSPLHF. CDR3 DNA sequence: TGTGCCAGCAGCCGGGACAGGGGTGGTTCACCCCTCCACTTT.